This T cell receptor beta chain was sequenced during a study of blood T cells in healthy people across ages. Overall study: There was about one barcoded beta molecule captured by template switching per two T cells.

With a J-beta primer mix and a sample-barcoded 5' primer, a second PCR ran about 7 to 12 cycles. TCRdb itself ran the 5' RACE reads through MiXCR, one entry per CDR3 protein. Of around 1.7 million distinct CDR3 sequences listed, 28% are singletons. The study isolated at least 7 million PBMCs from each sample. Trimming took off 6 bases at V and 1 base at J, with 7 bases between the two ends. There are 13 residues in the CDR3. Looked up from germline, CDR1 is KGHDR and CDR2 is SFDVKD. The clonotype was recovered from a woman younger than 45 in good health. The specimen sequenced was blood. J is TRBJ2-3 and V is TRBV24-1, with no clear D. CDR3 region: CATSLGRTDTQYF. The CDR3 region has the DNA TGTGCCACCAGTCTGGGCCGCACAGATACGCAGTATTTT.